This T cell receptor beta chain was captured in a study of blood T cell repertoires in COVID-19. Germline-derived CDR1 and CDR2 are SGHTA and FQGTGA. The CDR3 length is 15 residues. The V and J ends lost 4 bases and 1 base respectively, with 10 bases between them. In the original processing: Scientists estimated how many nucleated cells there were by amplifying reference gene primers. Clones were sequenced by immunoSEQ multiplex PCR, and TCRdb holds only the in-frame ones, with some missing. The V and J calls and clone size were taken over from that table, and D and trimming were inferred from the DNA. Among around 100,000 clones listed, 75% to 90% were seen once.

The sample taken for sequencing was peripheral blood. The rearrangement uses TRBV7-3 and TRBJ2-2; D is possibly TRBD2 (6 bases). The clonotype was recovered from a woman in her thirties or forties with acute or convalescent COVID-19. The CDR3 reads CASSYSGGNTGELFF. The CDR3 DNA follows: TGTGCCAGCAGCTACTCCGGGGGGAACACCGGGGAGCTGTTTTTT.